What follows is one TCR beta chain and its context. Its antigen is undetermined. The CDR3 extends over 13 amino acids. Trimming left V 3 bases short and J 10 bases short, with 16 bases between. Germline values: CDR1 SGDLS, CDR2 YYNGEE. These data originate in a study of beta chain features in type 1 diabetes. General study findings and limits: A moderate, significant TCRB CDR3 shortening appeared in type 1 diabetes across four CD4+ subsets.

Reverse transcription of all isolated RNA meant that expressed TCRB transcripts were sequenced. Naive, central memory and regulatory T cell samples produced a mean of approximately 3.5 million reads. TCRdb's copy holds only in-frame clones and misses some; the assay was immunoSEQ multiplex PCR. The sample includes approximately 150,000 clones, roughly 10% seen only once; the top ten take nearly 0.65%. This receptor was taken from a woman aged 35 to 49 in good health. The sequencing input was central memory CD4+ T cells from blood. The rearrangement uses TRBV9 and TRBJ2-5, with D maybe TRBD2 (6 bases). The DNA for the CDR3 is TGTGCCAGCAGCGCCGGGACTCCTCTTGACCAGTACTTC. Encoded protein: CASSAGTPLDQYF.